These 13 T cell receptor beta chains were all obtained from the same sample, sequenced in a study of T cells expressing NK-cell markers. After re-calling the 5' RACE reads, TCRdb lists one entry per CDR3 protein, DNA absent. This sample's clone table lists under 600,000 distinct CDR3 sequences. Sequenced: blood T cells: a sorted CD56 or NKG2C T cell subset, CD4+ or CD8+ T cells, or bulk PBMC T cells (not recorded which). The receptors originated from a woman in her forties or fifties in good health.

This chain links TRBV20-1 with TRBJ1-2; the TRBD1 assignment by TCRdb is unverifiable without DNA. CDR3 length equals 13 residues. In germline, CDR1 is DFQATT, CDR2 SNEGSKA (reference sequence). CDR3 protein: CSAYIQGFGGYTF.

V usage is TRBV5-5 and J usage is TRBJ2-7; TCRdb designates TRBD1, a call that cannot be tested without DNA. Per the germline V gene, CDR1 is SGHKS and CDR2 is YYEKEE (reference sequence). CDR3 size: 14 residues. The CDR3 sequence: CASSTRRLSYEQYF.

The CDR3 spells CSVRSGRPDDSYNEQFF. The chain recombines TRBV29-1 with TRBJ2-1; TCRdb indicates TRBD2, and absent DNA this call remains unverified. CDR1 and CDR2 (germline): SQVTM, ANQGSEA. The CDR3 has 17 amino acids.

J is TRBJ2-7 and V is TRBV9. Germline V gene lookup returns CDR1 SGDLS and CDR2 YYNGEE. The CDR3 length is 15 residues. The CDR3 sequence: CASSPVGGSPYEQYF.

J is TRBJ2-3 and V is TRBV12-3 or TRBV12-4; TCRdb's D call, TRBD2, is unchecked because there is no DNA. This CDR3 has 16 residues. The CDR3 region is CASRPSGLAGSDTQYF.

V usage is TRBV5-1 and J usage is TRBJ1-4; TCRdb proposes TRBD1, but this gene call is untestable without DNA. CDR3 length: 17 amino acids. CDR1 SGHRS and CDR2 YFSETQ come from the germline V gene. CDR3 sequence reads: CASSFPGQGGTNEKLFF.

The chain has TRBV20-1 and TRBJ2-5. CDR3 length equals 15 residues. CDR1 and CDR2 (germline): DFQATT, SNEGSKA (reference sequence). CDR3: CSASGGVLYQETQYF.

The chain combines TRBV27 with TRBJ1-1. The CDR3 has 13 amino acids. In germline, CDR1 is MNHEY, CDR2 SMNVEV (reference sequence). CDR3 residues: CAAQSPGSTEAFF.

The chain is built from TRBV20-1 and TRBJ2-7; absent DNA, TCRdb's TRBD1 call cannot be checked. Germline V gives CDR1 DFQATT, CDR2 SNEGSKA (reference sequence). CDR3 length: 11 amino acids. This CDR3 is CSASRQGGQYF.

CDR3 region: CSDLDREAETQYF. V and J are TRBV29-1 and TRBJ2-5; the D gene TCRdb calls, TRBD1, cannot be checked with no DNA. CDR1 SQVTM and CDR2 ANQGSEA come from the germline V gene. CDR3 length: 13 residues.

The V gene is TRBV14, the J gene TRBJ2-7. The CDR3 sequence is 13 residues long. Per germline, CDR1 SGHDN and CDR2 FVKESK. The CDR3 reads CASSQGGLSEQYF. Full variable domain (missing parts from reference TRBV14 and TRBJ2-7): EAGVTQFPSHSVIEKGQTVTLRCDPISGHDNLYWYRRVMGKEIKFLLHFVKESKQDESGMPNNRFLAERTGGTYSTLKVQPAELEDSGVYFCASSQGGLSEQYFGPGTRLTVT.

This chain joins TRBV5-1 and TRBJ1-1; there is no DNA to check the TCRdb D call of TRBD1. There are 16 residues in the CDR3. Germline V gene sequence: CDR1 SGHRS, CDR2 YFSETQ. The CDR3 sequence: CASSLRPGGESTEAFF.

V and J are TRBV15 and TRBJ1-1; TCRdb proposes TRBD1, but this gene call is untestable without DNA. The CDR3 totals 17 residues. Germline V gene sequence: CDR1 LNHNV, CDR2 YYDKDF (reference sequence). CDR3 sequence: CATSRDMWGAGNTEAFF.